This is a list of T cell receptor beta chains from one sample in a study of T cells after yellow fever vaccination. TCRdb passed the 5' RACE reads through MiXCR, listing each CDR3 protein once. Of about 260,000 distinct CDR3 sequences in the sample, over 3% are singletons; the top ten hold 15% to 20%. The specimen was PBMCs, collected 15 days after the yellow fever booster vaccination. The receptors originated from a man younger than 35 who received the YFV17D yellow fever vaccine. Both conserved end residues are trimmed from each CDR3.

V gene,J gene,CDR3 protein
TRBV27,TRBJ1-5,ASSPSSKQPQH
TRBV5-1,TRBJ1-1,ASSSEQGYTEAF
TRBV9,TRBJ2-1,ASSVASLSSYNEQF
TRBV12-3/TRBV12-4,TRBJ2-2,GARSNTGELF
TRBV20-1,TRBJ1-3,SAREGVGNTIY
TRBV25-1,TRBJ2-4,ASSSVWKDIQY
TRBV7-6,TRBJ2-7,ASSLAEGEYEQY
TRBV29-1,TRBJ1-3,SVVQGAPGNTIY
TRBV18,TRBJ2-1,ASSPRSQFNGGEQF
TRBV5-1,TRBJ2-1,ASSPNNEQF
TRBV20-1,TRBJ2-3,SAEWGTQY
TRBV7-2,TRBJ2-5,ASSPQQGKETQY
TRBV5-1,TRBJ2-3,ASSLDPTDTQY
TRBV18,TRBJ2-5,ASSPGDRVQETQY
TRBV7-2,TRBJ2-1,ASRAGYRLINEQF
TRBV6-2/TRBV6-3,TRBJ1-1,ASNLRDAVDTEAF
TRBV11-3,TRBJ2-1,ASSRTSGGNEQF
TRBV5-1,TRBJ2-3,ASSTGDTGVTQY
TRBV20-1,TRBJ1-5,SATTGIGQPQH
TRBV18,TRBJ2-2,ASSRRDTGELF
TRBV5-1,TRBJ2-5,ASSIGRAQETQY
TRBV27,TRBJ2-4,ASSSWTQNIQY
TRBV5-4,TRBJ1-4,ASSSGQNNEKLF
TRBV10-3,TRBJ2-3,AIRVGDTQY
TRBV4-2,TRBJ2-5,ASSQGDRARETQY
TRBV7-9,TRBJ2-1,ASRPGGMREQF
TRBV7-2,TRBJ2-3,ASSLVVGLGTDTQY
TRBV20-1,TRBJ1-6,SARDGQGRSPLH
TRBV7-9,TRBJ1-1,ASSLTATNTEAF
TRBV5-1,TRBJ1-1,ASSLNLPKLNTEAF
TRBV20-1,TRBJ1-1,SARVYPGTGKTEAF
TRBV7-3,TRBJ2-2,ASSLSYTGELF
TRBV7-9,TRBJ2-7,ASSLAAGTYEQY
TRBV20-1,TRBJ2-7,SARAQRASYEQY
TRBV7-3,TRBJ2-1,ASSRDRDNEQF
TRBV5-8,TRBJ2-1,ASSFRGLGYNEQF
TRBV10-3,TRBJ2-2,AIPIAGNTGELF
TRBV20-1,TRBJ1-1,SASSGTEAF
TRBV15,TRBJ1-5,ATSRDILTQWRVNQPQH
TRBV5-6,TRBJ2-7,ASRRKNSYEQY
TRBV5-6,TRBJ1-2,ASSSTGSSFYGYT
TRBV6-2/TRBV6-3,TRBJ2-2,ASSTSSPINTGELF
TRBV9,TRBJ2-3,ASKPGTGGIEQY
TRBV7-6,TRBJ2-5,ASRTTTGLETQY
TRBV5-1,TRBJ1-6,ASSSLGNSPLH
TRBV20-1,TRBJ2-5,SARAGEGETQY
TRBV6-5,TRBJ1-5,ASSPGQHNQPQH
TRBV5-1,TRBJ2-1,ASSLGLAAMLNEQF
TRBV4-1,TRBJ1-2,ASSQGWGYT
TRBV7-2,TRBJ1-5,ASSSGGRPQH
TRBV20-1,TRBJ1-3,SAKDRTSGNTIY
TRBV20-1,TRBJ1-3,SVIEVSGNTIY
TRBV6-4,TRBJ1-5,ASSDSGRASNQPQH
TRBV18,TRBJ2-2,ASSPGVRQKIAGELF